A single sample is the source of the 27 T cell receptor beta chains below, sequenced in a study of T cell responses to AZD1222 COVID-19 vaccine. Data came from immunoSEQ multiplex PCR; TCRdb stores just in-frame clones and leaves some out. The sample includes fewer than 120,000 clones, 70% to 90% of them seen just once. The sample here was peripheral blood, taken 28 days after the second AZD1222 dose. The receptors come from an adult who received the AZD1222 COVID-19 vaccine.

The V gene is TRBV27, the J gene TRBJ2-5, with 9 bases identical to TRBD2. The V segment lost 3 bases and the J segment 1 base; nucleotides outside the gene matches: 3. From germline, CDR1 is MNHEY and CDR2 SMNVEV (reference sequence). The CDR3 covers 15 residues. CDR3 sequence (DNA): TGTGCCAGCAGTTTTGCTAGCGGGGTCCAAGAGACCCAGTACTTC. Translating it yields CASSFASGVQETQYF.

J is TRBJ2-2 and V is TRBV19, with a weak D call TRBD1 (6 bases). The CDR3 runs to 15 residues. V was pared by 7 bases and J by 2 bases, with 14 bases between. Germline assignment: CDR1 LNHDA and CDR2 SQIVND (reference sequence). The CDR3 loop is CASTSGDLNTGELFF. CDR3 sequence (DNA): TGTGCCAGTACCTCAGGGGACCTAAACACCGGGGAGCTGTTTTTT.

The V and J genes are TRBV19 and TRBJ1-1; 11 nucleotides agree with TRBD1. The CDR3 covers 15 residues. The germline CDR1 and CDR2 sequences are LNHDA and SQIVND (reference sequence). The ends lost 7 bases at V and 5 bases at J; junction bases unmatched: 9. The CDR3, as DNA: TGTGCCAGTACCAGGACAGGGGGCGCGAGAACTGAAGCTTTCTTT. It yields the protein CASTRTGGARTEAFF.

The CDR3 coding sequence is TGTGCCAGCAGCGTAGCTCCACAGGGCTCTGGGGCCAACGTCCTGACTTTC. This encodes CASSVAPQGSGANVLTF. The chain links TRBV9 to TRBJ2-6; maybe TRBD1 (6 bases). V was shortened by 0 bases and J by 0 bases, with 10 bases between the two germline ends. Germline V lookup: CDR1 SGDLS, CDR2 YYNGEE. The CDR3 spans 17 residues.

V and J are TRBV18 and TRBJ1-5, with a possible D match to TRBD1 (6 bases). V shed 4 bases and J shed 6 bases, with 16 bases lying between them. Germline V gene lookup returns CDR1 KGHSH and CDR2 LQKENI. There are 15 residues in the CDR3. In DNA form, the CDR3 reads TGTGCCAGCTCACTAAAAGTGGGGGCAGGTCAGCCCCAGCATTTT. It yields the protein CASSLKVGAGQPQHF.

This chain connects TRBV29-1 to TRBJ1-1; no firm D call. V was trimmed by 3 bases and J by 2 bases, leaving 22 bases between them. The germline gives CDR1 SQVTM, CDR2 ANQGSEA. This CDR3 contains 17 residues. CDR3 loop: CSVEGGSARTANTEAFF. DNA of the CDR3: TGCAGCGTTGAGGGCGGAAGCGCTAGGACCGCCAACACTGAAGCTTTCTTT.

The V and J genes are TRBV27 and TRBJ2-3; D unclear. Germline V gene data show CDR1 as MNHEY and CDR2 as SMNVEV (reference sequence). The CDR3 is 15 residues long. V was pared by 5 bases and J by 2 bases, with 14 bases between. CDR3 sequence: CASSAEASFTDTQYF. CDR3 nucleotide sequence: TGTGCCAGCAGTGCTGAGGCCTCTTTCACAGATACGCAGTATTTT.

The CDR3 spells CASSEEGGRYYGYTF. CDR3 DNA sequence: TGTGCCAGCAGTGAAGAAGGCGGCAGATACTATGGCTACACCTTC. The gene calls are TRBV6-1 and TRBJ1-2; D is unclear. The CDR3 is 15 residues long. The V gene lost 1 base and the J gene lost 3 bases, with 12 bases spanning the gap. Germline CDR1 and CDR2: MNHNS and SASEGT.

The V call is TRBV9, the J call TRBJ1-4; 7 nucleotides agree with TRBD1. The CDR3 runs 13 residues. The J segment lost 11 bases and the V segment lost 3 bases, leaving 7 bases of the junction unmatched. In germline, CDR1 is SGDLS, CDR2 YYNGEE. CDR3 DNA: TGTGCCAGCAGCGCTCTCCAGGGGGATAAACTGTTTTTT. This gives the protein CASSALQGDKLFF.

The chain links TRBV9 to TRBJ2-7; 8 positions match TRBD1. Unmatched junction bases numbered 12, after V lost 4 bases and J lost 6 bases. Germline V gives CDR1 SGDLS, CDR2 YYNGEE. This CDR3 region has 15 residues. For the CDR3, the DNA is TGTGCCAGCAGCCCCGGGGGACAGGCTCGCCGCGAGCAGTACTTC. Translating it yields CASSPGGQARREQYF.

The chain is built from TRBV2 and TRBJ1-1; possible D gene TRBD1, 5 bases. With 3 bases removed from V and 0 bases from J, the gap between germline ends came to 8 bases. The CDR3 runs to 14 residues. Germline V gene sequence: CDR1 SNHLY, CDR2 FYNNEI. CDR3 DNA sequence: TGTGCCAGCAGTGATGGGGCGATGAACACTGAAGCTTTCTTT. It is translated as CASSDGAMNTEAFF.

This chain connects TRBV3-1 (or the pseudogene TRBV3-2) to TRBJ2-4, with TRBD2 as a possible D gene (5 bases). Looked up from germline, CDR1 is LGHDT and CDR2 is YNNKEL (reference sequence). V lost 1 base to trimming and J lost 6 bases, with 22 bases between them. CDR3 length: 18 residues. The CDR3: CASSQVHGSGKGRNIQYF. The CDR3 bases are TGTGCCAGCAGCCAAGTACACGGCAGCGGAAAGGGAAGAAACATTCAGTACTTC.

The V gene is TRBV3-1 (or the pseudogene TRBV3-2), the J gene TRBJ2-3, with no clear D. V lost 2 bases to trimming and J lost 3 bases, with 3 bases between them. Germline lookup yields CDR1 LGHDT and CDR2 YNNKEL (reference sequence). This CDR3 is built from 12 residues. CDR3 sequence reads: CASSQFTDTQYF. Here the CDR3 DNA reads TGTGCCAGCAGCCAATTTACAGATACGCAGTATTTT.

V usage is TRBV27 and J usage is TRBJ1-1; D is possibly TRBD1 (6 bases). This CDR3 contains 14 residues. Germline assignment: CDR1 MNHEY and CDR2 SMNVEV (reference sequence). The V end lost 3 bases, the J end lost 3 bases, and 11 bases lay between the germline ends. CDR3 loop: CASSLQGLHTEAFF. The CDR3 DNA follows: TGTGCCAGCAGTTTGCAGGGGTTGCACACTGAAGCTTTCTTT.

The chain uses TRBV11-2 and TRBJ1-5, with 9 nucleotides matching TRBD1. The CDR3 totals 15 residues. The V gene end was trimmed by 5 bases and the J gene end by 1 base; junction bases not matched to a gene: 3. Per the germline V gene, CDR1 is SGHAT and CDR2 is FQNNGV. The DNA for the CDR3 is TGTGCCAGCAGCCAGGACAGGGGAAGCAATCAGCCCCAGCATTTT. Translation: CASSQDRGSNQPQHF.

This clone was picked up many times. The chain combines TRBV7-8 with TRBJ1-1; 9 bases map to TRBD1. The germline V gene encodes CDR1 SGHVS and CDR2 FQNEAQ. J lost 12 bases, V lost 0 bases, and 8 bases had no gene match. This CDR3 has 14 amino acids. The CDR3 DNA follows: TGTGCCAGCAGCTTAGCGCTGGGACAGGGTACAACTTTCTTT. Encoded protein: CASSLALGQGTTFF.

The chain combines TRBV27 with TRBJ2-1, with D possibly being TRBD1 or TRBD2 (6 bases each). Germline V lookup: CDR1 MNHEY, CDR2 SMNVEV (reference sequence). The CDR3 contains 14 residues. Trimming removed 2 bases from V and 5 bases from J, with 10 bases in between. The CDR3 reads CASSLTGRHNEQFF. CDR3 DNA sequence: TGTGCCAGCAGTTTAACAGGGAGGCACAATGAGCAGTTCTTC.

The CDR3, as DNA: TGTGCCATCAGCCTCCGCGGGGGGTCCCCGGAGACCCAGTACTTC. Amino acid sequence: CAISLRGGSPETQYF. V and J are TRBV10-3 and TRBJ2-5; TRBD2 aligns across 8 bases. The CDR3 contains 15 residues. Per germline, CDR1 ENHRY and CDR2 SYGVKD. V dropped 6 bases and J dropped 5; count of bases not matched to a gene: 11.

CDR3 DNA sequence: TGTGCCAGCAGCTTAGTCGGGACAGGGCACAATGAGCAGTTCTTC. Translation gives CASSLVGTGHNEQFF. The chain carries TRBV11-3 and TRBJ2-1; TRBD1 matches 9 bases. With 1 base clipped from V and 5 bases from J, the junction kept 3 bases outside the gene matches. The CDR3 extends over 15 amino acids. Looked up from germline, CDR1 is SGHNT and CDR2 is YENEEA.

The genes are TRBV2 and TRBJ1-6; D not resolved. In germline, CDR1 is SNHLY, CDR2 FYNNEI. This CDR3 contains 11 residues. The ends were cut back, 3 bases at V and 13 bases at J, with 7 bases in the middle. CDR3 DNA: TGTGCCAGCAGTGACCCCCGTCCCCTCCACTTT. Its protein is CASSDPRPLHF.

The chain links TRBV9 to TRBJ2-5, with unresolved D. This CDR3 contains 14 residues. Germline V gene sequence: CDR1 SGDLS, CDR2 YYNGEE. The V end lost 0 bases, the J end lost 2 bases, and 8 bases lay between the germline ends. CDR3 region: CASSVDGDQETQYF. The CDR3 bases are TGTGCCAGCAGCGTAGACGGAGATCAAGAGACCCAGTACTTC.

In regard to this clone: The same CDR3 can be traced to other DNA sequences in this sample. V gene TRBV24-1 combines with J gene TRBJ2-5, with D hard to call. Germline V gene data show CDR1 as KGHDR and CDR2 as SFDVKD. This CDR3 region has 15 residues. V was shortened by 6 bases and J by 2 bases, with 15 bases between the two germline ends. The CDR3 is CATSPGLWAQETQYF. The CDR3 DNA reads as TGTGCCACCAGTCCGGGCTTGTGGGCACAAGAGACCCAGTACTTC.

The chain uses TRBV30 and TRBJ2-1; TRBD2 might be the D (5 bases). Germline V gives CDR1 GTSNPN, CDR2 SVGIG (reference sequence). The CDR3 runs to 12 residues. V was pared by 8 bases and J by 9 bases, with 17 bases between. CDR3 residues: CAGGAGGGEQFF. For the CDR3, the DNA is TGTGCCGGAGGTGCAGGAGGAGGTGAGCAGTTCTTC. The entire variable domain, with the rest obtained from reference TRBV30 and TRBJ2-1, is as follows: SQTIHQWPATLVQPVGSPLSLECTVEGTSNPNLYWYRQAAGRGLQLLFYSVGIGQISSEVPQNLSASRPQDRQFILSSKKLLLSDSGFYLCAGGAGGGEQFFGPGTRLTVL.

On this clone: A read error may account for a junction end that differs from germline. CDR3 sequence: CASSQDGTGAQRIF. The CDR3, as DNA: TGTGCCAGCAGCCAAGACGGGACAGGGGCCCAACGGATCTTC. This chain joins TRBV4-2 and TRBJ2-1; 10 bases are shared with TRBD1. Germline CDR1 is LGHNA and CDR2 is YNFKEQ. The CDR3 extends over 14 amino acids.

The chain combines TRBV5-1 with TRBJ2-2; TRBD2 matches 12 bases. The V segment lost 0 bases and the J segment 4 bases; nucleotides outside the gene matches: 4. CDR3 length: 17 amino acids. Germline V CDR1 and CDR2: SGHRS, YFSETQ. Written as DNA, the CDR3 is TGCGCCAGCAGCTTGGCTAGCGGGGGGGCCGGCACCGGGGAGCTGTTTTTT. Translating it yields CASSLASGGAGTGELFF. Drawing the rest from reference TRBV5-1 and TRBJ2-2, the complete variable domain is KAGVTQTPRYLIKTRGQQVTLSCSPISGHRSVSWYQQTPGQGLQFLFEYFSETQRNKGNFPGRFSGRQFSNSRSEMNVSTLELGDSALYLCASSLASGGAGTGELFFGEGSRLTVL.

V usage is TRBV6-1 and J usage is TRBJ1-5; TRBD1 is a possible D gene (6 bases). The CDR3 contains 18 residues. V shed 2 bases and J shed 6 bases, with 23 bases lying between them. Germline loops: CDR1 MNHNS, CDR2 SASEGT. The DNA for the CDR3 is TGTGCCAGCAGTGAACCAGTCACCGGGGCCGGAGGGGGTCAGCCCCAGCATTTT. Translated, it gives CASSEPVTGAGGGQPQHF.

In this sample, this clone turned up a few times. The J gene is TRBJ1-6, the V gene TRBV25-1; TRBD1 matches at 9 bases. The CDR3 has 13 residues. After removal of 8 bases from V and 7 bases from J, the junction contained 3 bases not matched to a gene. In germline, CDR1 is MGHDK, CDR2 SYGVNS. For the CDR3, the DNA is TGTGCCAGCGGACAGGGGCAAAATTCACCCCTCCACTTT. Translating it yields CASGQGQNSPLHF.